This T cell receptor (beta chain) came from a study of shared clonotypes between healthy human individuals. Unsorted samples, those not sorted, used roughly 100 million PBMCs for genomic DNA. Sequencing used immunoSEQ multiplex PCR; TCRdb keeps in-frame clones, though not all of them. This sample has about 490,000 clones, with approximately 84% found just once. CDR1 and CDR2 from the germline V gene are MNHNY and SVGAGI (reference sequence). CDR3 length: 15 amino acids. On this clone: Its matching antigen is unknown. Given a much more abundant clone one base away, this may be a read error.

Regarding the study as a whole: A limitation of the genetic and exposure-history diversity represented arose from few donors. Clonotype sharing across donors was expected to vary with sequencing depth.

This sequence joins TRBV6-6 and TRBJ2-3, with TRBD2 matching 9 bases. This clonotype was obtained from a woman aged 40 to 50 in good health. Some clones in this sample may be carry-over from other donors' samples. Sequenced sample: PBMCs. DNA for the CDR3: TGTGACAGCAGTTACTTTGGGACTAGCCCAGAGACGCAGTATTTT. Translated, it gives CDSSYFGTSPETQYF.